This T cell receptor (beta chain) came from a study of T cell repertoires in cytomegalovirus infection. Notes on the study in general: HLA-C-restricted, CMV-specific TCR beta clonotypes were dominant ex vivo.

Germline CDR1 reads SEHNR; CDR2 reads FQNEAQ (reference sequence). CDR3 length equals 16 residues. The V end was cut by 7 bases, the J end by 3 bases, with 21 bases between. TCRdb re-derived calls from the reads in MiXCR, one entry per CDR3 protein. The repertoire has some 300,000 distinct CDR3 sequences, roughly 9.3% of them found once; the top ten carry 2% to 3%. This clonotype was picked up many times. Its antigen is currently unknown. The chain couples TRBV7-9 to TRBJ2-5; the D is unclear. The clonotype comes from a human donor in good health (CMV status not recorded). Some clones in this sample may be carry-over from other donors' samples. Specimen: PBMCs. The CDR3: CASKDNPKVSEETQYF. In nucleotides, the CDR3 is TGTGCCAGCAAAGACAACCCAAAAGTTTCTGAAGAGACCCAGTACTTC.